The text below deals with one T cell receptor beta chain. This sample was taken from a study of cytotoxic CD8 clonotypes in ibrutinib-treated CLL. For the study at large: Among the patients, 10 to 11 presented as relapsed/refractory and fewer than 16 as treatment-naive; 17 to 18 showed unmutated IGHV. Response sampling took place at median approximately 12 months of treatment, range 6 to 36.

TCRdb's table, derived via immunoSEQ multiplex PCR, lists solely in-frame clones and lacks some. The repertoire consists of 150,000 to 200,000 clones, with about four fifths occurring once and the leading ten covering 4.6%. Sequenced here: PBMCs, sampled after 24 months of ibrutinib treatment. This TCR derives from a human donor with chronic lymphocytic leukemia.

CDR3 region: CASSQGGRNTDTQYF. The DNA for the CDR3 is TGCGCCAGCAGCCAAGGGGGGAGGAACACAGATACGCAGTATTTT. This rearrangement joins TRBV5-1 to TRBJ2-3; D may be TRBD1 or TRBD2 (6 bases each). V gave up 4 bases and J gave up 2 bases, with 14 bases separating them. The germline V gene has CDR1 SGHRS and CDR2 YFSETQ. The CDR3 consists of 15 residues.